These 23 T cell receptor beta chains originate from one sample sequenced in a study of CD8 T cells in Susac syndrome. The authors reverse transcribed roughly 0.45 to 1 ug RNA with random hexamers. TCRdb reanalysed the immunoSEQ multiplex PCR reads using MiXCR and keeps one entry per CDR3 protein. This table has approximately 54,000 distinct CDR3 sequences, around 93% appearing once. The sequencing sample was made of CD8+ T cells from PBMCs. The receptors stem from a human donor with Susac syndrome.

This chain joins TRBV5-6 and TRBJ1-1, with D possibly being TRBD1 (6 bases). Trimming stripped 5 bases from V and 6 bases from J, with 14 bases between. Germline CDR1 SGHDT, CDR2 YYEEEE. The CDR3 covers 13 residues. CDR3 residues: CASRGGGWPEAFF. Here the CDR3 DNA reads TGTGCCAGCAGGGGAGGGGGTTGGCCTGAAGCTTTCTTT.

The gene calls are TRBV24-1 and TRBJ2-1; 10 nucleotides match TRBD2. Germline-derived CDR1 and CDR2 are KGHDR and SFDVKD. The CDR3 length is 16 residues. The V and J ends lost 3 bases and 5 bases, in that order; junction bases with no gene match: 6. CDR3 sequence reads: CATSDGWLAGDNEQFF. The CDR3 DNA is TGTGCCACCAGTGATGGGTGGCTAGCGGGGGACAATGAGCAGTTCTTC.

The CDR3 spells CASSFGGIRADTQYF. The CDR3 bases are TGTGCCAGCAGTTTTGGAGGGATAAGGGCAGATACGCAGTATTTT. The chain has TRBV12-3 or TRBV12-4 and TRBJ2-3; D may be TRBD2 (6 bases). V was trimmed by 3 bases and J by 4 bases, leaving 14 bases between them. The CDR3 contains 15 residues.

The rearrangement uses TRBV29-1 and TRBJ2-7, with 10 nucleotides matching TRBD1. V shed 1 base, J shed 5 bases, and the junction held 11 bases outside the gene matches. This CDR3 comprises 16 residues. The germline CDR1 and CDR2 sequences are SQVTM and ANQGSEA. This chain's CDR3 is CSVEVWGDRGRNEQYF. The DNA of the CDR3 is TGCAGCGTTGAAGTTTGGGGAGACAGGGGGCGGAACGAGCAGTACTTC.

The DNA for the CDR3 is TGCAGCGTTGTGAGGCAGGGCGGCGGCTACACCTTC. This encodes CSVVRQGGGYTF. V gene TRBV29-1 combines with J gene TRBJ1-2; D might be TRBD1 (5 bases). V dropped 4 bases and J dropped 8 bases, with 14 bases sitting between them. In germline, CDR1 is SQVTM, CDR2 ANQGSEA. This CDR3 contains 12 residues.

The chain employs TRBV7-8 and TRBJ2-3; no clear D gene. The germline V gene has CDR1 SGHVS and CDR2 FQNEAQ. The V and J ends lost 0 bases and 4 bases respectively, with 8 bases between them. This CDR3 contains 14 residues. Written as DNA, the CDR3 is TGTGCCAGCAGCTTAGCTATGGGTGCAGATACGCAGTATTTT. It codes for CASSLAMGADTQYF. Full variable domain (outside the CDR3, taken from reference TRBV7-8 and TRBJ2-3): GAGVSQSPRYKVAKRGQDVALRCDPISGHVSLFWYQQALGQGPEFLTYFQNEAQLDKSGLPSDRFFAERPEGSVSTLKIQRTQQEDSAVYLCASSLAMGADTQYFGPGTRLTVL.

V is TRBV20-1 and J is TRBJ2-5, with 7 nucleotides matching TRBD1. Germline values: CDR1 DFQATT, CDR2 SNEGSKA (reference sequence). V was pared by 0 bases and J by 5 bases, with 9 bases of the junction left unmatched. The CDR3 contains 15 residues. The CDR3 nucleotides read TGCAGTGCTAGAGACCCCGGGACAGCAGGGGAGACCCAGTACTTC. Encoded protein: CSARDPGTAGETQYF.

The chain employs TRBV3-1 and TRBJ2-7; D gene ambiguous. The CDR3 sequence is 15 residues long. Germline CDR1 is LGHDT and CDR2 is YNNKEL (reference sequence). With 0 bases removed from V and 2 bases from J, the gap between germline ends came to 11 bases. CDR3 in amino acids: CASSQDSWKTYEQYF. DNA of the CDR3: TGTGCCAGCAGCCAAGATTCCTGGAAAACCTACGAGCAGTACTTC.

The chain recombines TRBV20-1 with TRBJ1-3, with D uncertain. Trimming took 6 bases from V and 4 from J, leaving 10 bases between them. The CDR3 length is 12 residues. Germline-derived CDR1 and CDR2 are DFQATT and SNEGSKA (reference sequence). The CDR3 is CSAGQEGNTIYF. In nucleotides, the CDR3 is TGCAGTGCAGGTCAGGAAGGAAACACCATATATTTT.

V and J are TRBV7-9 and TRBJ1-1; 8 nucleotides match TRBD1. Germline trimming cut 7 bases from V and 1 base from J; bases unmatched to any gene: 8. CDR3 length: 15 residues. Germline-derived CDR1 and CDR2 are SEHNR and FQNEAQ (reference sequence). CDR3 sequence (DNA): TGTGCCAGCACCTATCCCCAGGGGGCGAACACTGAAGCTTTCTTT. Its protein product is CASTYPQGANTEAFF.

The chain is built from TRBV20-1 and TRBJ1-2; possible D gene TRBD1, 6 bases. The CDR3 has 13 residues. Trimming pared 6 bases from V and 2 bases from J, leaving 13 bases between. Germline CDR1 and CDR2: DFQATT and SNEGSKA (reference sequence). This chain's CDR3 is CSARPGQNYGYTF. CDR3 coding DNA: TGCAGTGCCAGACCGGGACAAAACTATGGCTACACCTTC.

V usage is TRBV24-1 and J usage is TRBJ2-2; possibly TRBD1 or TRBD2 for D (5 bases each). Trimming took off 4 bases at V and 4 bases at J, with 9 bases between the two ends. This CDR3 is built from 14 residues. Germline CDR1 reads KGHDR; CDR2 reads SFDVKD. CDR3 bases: TGTGCCACCAGTGACGGGGCGGCCACCGGGGAGCTGTTTTTT. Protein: CATSDGAATGELFF.

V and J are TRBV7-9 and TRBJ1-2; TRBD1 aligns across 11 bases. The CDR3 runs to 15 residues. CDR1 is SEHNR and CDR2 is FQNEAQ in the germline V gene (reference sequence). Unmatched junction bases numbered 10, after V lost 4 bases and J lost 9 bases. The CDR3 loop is CASSYYFRDRGSYTF. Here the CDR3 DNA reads TGTGCCAGCAGCTATTACTTCCGGGACAGGGGGAGCTACACCTTC.

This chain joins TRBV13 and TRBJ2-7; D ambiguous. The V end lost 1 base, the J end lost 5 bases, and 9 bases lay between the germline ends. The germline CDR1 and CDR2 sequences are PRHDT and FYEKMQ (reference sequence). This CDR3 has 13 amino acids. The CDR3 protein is CASSLDSFNEQYF. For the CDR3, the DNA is TGTGCCAGCAGCTTAGACTCGTTCAACGAGCAGTACTTC.

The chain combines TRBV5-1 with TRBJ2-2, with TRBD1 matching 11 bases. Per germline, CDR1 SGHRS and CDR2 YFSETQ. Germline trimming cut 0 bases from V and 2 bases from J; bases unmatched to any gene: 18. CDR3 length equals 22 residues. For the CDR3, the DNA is TGCGCCAGCAGCTTGGCCGTAAACAAGGACAGGGGGCAACTGCCTAACACCGGGGAGCTGTTTTTT. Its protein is CASSLAVNKDRGQLPNTGELFF. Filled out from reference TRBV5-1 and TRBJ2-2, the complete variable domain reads KAGVTQTPRYLIKTRGQQVTLSCSPISGHRSVSWYQQTPGQGLQFLFEYFSETQRNKGNFPGRFSGRQFSNSRSEMNVSTLELGDSALYLCASSLAVNKDRGQLPNTGELFFGEGSRLTVL.

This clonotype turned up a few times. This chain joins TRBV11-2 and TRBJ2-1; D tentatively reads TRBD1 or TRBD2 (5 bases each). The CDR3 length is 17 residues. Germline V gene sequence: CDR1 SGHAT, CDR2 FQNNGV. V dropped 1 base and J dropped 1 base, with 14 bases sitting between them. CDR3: CASSLGAGTGSYNEQFF. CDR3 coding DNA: TGTGCCAGCAGCTTAGGGGCCGGGACGGGGTCCTACAATGAGCAGTTCTTC. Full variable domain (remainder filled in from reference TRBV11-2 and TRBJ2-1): EAGVAQSPRYKIIEKRQSVAFWCNPISGHATLYWYQQILGQGPKLLIQFQNNGVVDDSQLPKDRFSAERLKGVDSTLKIQPAKLEDSAVYLCASSLGAGTGSYNEQFFGPGTRLTVL.

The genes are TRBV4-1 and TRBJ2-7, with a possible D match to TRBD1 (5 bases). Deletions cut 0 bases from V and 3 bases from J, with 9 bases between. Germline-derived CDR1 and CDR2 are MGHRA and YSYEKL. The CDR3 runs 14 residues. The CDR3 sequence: CASSQEDNIYEQYF. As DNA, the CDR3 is TGCGCCAGCAGCCAAGAGGACAATATCTACGAGCAGTACTTC.

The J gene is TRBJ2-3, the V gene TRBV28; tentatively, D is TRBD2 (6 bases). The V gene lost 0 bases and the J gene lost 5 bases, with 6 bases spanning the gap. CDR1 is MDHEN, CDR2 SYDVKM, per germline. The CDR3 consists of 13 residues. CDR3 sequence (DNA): TGTGCCAGCAGTTTATGGGGGGGAGATACGCAGTATTTT. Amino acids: CASSLWGGDTQYF.

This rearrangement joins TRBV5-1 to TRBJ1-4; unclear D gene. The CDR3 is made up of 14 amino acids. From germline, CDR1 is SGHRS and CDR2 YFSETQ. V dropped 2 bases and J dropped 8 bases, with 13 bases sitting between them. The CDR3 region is CASSLSGGWEKLFF. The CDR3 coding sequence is TGCGCCAGCAGCTTAAGTGGAGGTTGGGAAAAACTGTTTTTT.

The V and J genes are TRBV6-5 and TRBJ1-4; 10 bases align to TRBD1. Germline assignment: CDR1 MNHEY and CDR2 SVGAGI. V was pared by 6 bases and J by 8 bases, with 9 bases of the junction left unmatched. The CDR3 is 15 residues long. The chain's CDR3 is CASSPEGQGWEKLFF. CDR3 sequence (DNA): TGTGCCAGCAGCCCCGAGGGACAGGGGTGGGAAAAACTGTTTTTT.

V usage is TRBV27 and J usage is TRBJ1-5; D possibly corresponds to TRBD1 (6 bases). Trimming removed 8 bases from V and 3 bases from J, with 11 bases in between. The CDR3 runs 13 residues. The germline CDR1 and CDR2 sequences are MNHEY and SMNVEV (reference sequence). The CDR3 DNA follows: TGTGCCAGCCGAGGGGGTAACAATCAGCCCCAGCATTTT. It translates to CASRGGNNQPQHF.

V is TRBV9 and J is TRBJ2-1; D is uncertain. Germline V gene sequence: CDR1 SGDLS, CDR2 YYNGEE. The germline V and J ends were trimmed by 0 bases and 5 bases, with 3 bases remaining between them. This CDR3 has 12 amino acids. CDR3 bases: TGTGCCAGCAGCGTAGGGAACAATGAGCAGTTCTTC. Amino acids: CASSVGNNEQFF.

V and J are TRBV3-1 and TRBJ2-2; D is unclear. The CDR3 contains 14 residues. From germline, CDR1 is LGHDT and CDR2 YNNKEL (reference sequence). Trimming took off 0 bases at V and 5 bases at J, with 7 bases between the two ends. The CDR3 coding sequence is TGTGCCAGCAGCCAAGAGGGTAGTACCGGGGAGCTGTTTTTT. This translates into CASSQEGSTGELFF.